This TCR beta chain was identified during a study of T cell changes during pregnancy in multiple sclerosis. CDR1 and CDR2 from the germline V gene are SGHRS and YFSETQ. After removal of 0 bases from V and 5 bases from J, the junction contained 6 bases not matched to a gene. The CDR3 loop spans 16 amino acids. TCRdb's table, derived via immunoSEQ multiplex PCR, lists solely in-frame clones and lacks some. The repertoire has tens of thousands of clones, roughly nine tenths of them found once; the top ten carry 0.95% to 1.5%. This sequence originates from a female donor with multiple sclerosis, enrolled in a pregnancy study. The V call is TRBV5-1, the J call TRBJ2-3; 10 bases agree with TRBD2. The material was CD4+ T cells from peripheral blood mononuclear cells, obtained after pregnancy. In DNA, the CDR3 is TGCGCCAGCAGCTTGGCGCTAGCGGGAGTTAAAGATACGCAGTATTTT. Its translation: CASSLALAGVKDTQYF.